The clone carrying this T cell receptor (beta chain) has more than one count but fewer than ten. Antigen specificity is unknown. With V trimmed by 4 bases and J by 7 bases, 19 bases remained unmatched. CDR1 MNHEY and CDR2 SMNVEV come from the germline V gene (reference sequence). The CDR3 loop spans 17 amino acids. Isolated RNA was reverse transcribed in full, so expressed TCRB transcripts were sequenced. Generated by immunoSEQ multiplex PCR, the TCRdb table keeps only in-frame clones and is missing some. The sample shows about 160,000 clones, around 8.4% of them seen only once. These data belong to a study of beta chain features in type 1 diabetes. Findings and caveats of the study: Significant though moderate, a shortening of TCRB CDR3s appeared in all four CD4+ subsets of Type 1 diabetes patients. Because the template was cDNA, high-expressing cells might be over-represented.

All sorted populations exceeded 95% purity. This clonotype was sampled from a woman between 18 and 30 years old with type 1 diabetes. The chain combines TRBV27 with TRBJ2-7, with TRBD1 identical over 7 bases. Sequencing was performed on central memory CD4+ T cells from blood. The CDR3 is CASSSDRTGFAPLEQYF. The DNA of the CDR3 is TGTGCCAGCAGTTCAGACCGGACAGGTTTTGCCCCCCTGGAGCAGTACTTC.